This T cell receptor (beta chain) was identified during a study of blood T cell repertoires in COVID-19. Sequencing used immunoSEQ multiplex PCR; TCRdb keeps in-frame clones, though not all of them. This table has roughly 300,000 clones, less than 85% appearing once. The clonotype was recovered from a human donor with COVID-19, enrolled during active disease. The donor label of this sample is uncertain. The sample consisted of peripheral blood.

CDR3 DNA: TGCGCCAGCAGCCTCCAAGGACTAGCGGGAAGAGGGGATACGCAGTATTTT. Translated: CASSLQGLAGRGDTQYF. V and J are TRBV5-1 and TRBJ2-3, with 12 bases that match TRBD2. Trimming took 4 bases from V and 6 from J; bases not matched to a gene: 12. Per germline, CDR1 SGHRS and CDR2 YFSETQ. The CDR3 sequence is 17 residues long.